Listed here are 11 T cell receptor beta chains from one sample, sequenced in a study of regulatory T cells in long-lasting Graves disease. Time point here: newly diagnosed GD, antithyroid drugs for less than 3 months. Construction of the TCR library relied on RNA isolated from PBMCs. Relying on iRepertoire HTBI primers and Arm-PCR of CDR3 regions, the team built TCR beta libraries. TCRdb ran MiXCR on the multiplex PCR reads and lists one entry per CDR3 protein. The table includes 320,000 or so distinct CDR3 sequences, about a sixth detected once. The sample here was peripheral blood mononuclear cells (PBMCs), taken at new diagnosis, from a patient treated with antithyroid drugs. These receptors originate from a female donor with Graves disease.

This clonotype was counted at least ten times. The J gene is TRBJ2-6, the V gene TRBV2; D gene ambiguous. This CDR3 region has 13 residues. Trimming took off 4 bases at V and 4 bases at J, with 5 bases between the two ends. Germline V gives CDR1 SNHLY, CDR2 FYNNEI. CDR3 in amino acids: CASSVFGANVLTF. Written as DNA, the CDR3 is TGTGCCAGCAGTGTATTCGGGGCCAACGTCCTGACTTTC.

This clonotype was observed many times. V is TRBV28 and J is TRBJ2-7, with D possibly being TRBD1 (7 bases). Looked up from germline, CDR1 is MDHEN and CDR2 is SYDVKM. Trimming shortened V by 6 bases and J by 2 bases, and 14 bases separated the two germline ends. The CDR3 runs 14 residues. The CDR3 coding sequence is TGTGCCAGCAGGTATCGCGGGACAGCCTACGAGCAGTACTTC. Its translation: CASRYRGTAYEQYF.

As to this clonotype: This sequence may be a read error, since a much larger clone differs from it by one base. The missing conserved phenylalanine or tryptophan at the end of this CDR3 makes a read error likely. V is TRBV20-1 and J is TRBJ2-2; 7 bases align to TRBD1. This CDR3 comprises 13 residues. The V gene end was trimmed by 4 bases and the J gene end by 3 bases; junction bases not matched to a gene: 2. Germline assignment: CDR1 DFQATT and CDR2 SNEGSKA (reference sequence). CDR3 in amino acids: CSAKQGDTGELFS. The CDR3 nucleotides are TGCAGTGCTAAGCAGGGGGACACCGGGGAGCTGTTTTCT.

This clonotype was seen a handful of times. The V gene is TRBV5-1, the J gene TRBJ2-6, with D perhaps matching TRBD2 (5 bases). CDR1 SGHRS and CDR2 YFSETQ come from the germline V gene. Trimming shortened V by 0 bases and J by 3 bases, and 7 bases separated the two germline ends. The CDR3 is 15 amino acids. CDR3 sequence: CASSLAGGGANVLTF. In nucleotides, the CDR3 is TGCGCCAGCAGCTTGGCCGGAGGTGGGGCCAACGTCCTGACTTTC.

This clonotype was detected ten times or more. J is TRBJ2-7 and V is TRBV28; perhaps TRBD2 as D (5 bases). Germline values: CDR1 MDHEN, CDR2 SYDVKM. The CDR3 has 14 amino acids. V was clipped by 3 bases and J by 4 bases, with 13 bases between them. CDR3 residues: CASSFGGGVYEQYF. DNA of the CDR3: TGTGCCAGCAGTTTCGGAGGTGGGGTATACGAGCAGTACTTC.

This clonotype was counted many times. The chain carries TRBV29-1 and TRBJ1-1; TRBD1 agrees at 8 bases. The trim removed 4 bases at V and 6 bases at J, leaving 10 bases unmatched. This CDR3 is 14 amino acids long. Germline V gene sequence: CDR1 SQVTM, CDR2 ANQGSEA. The DNA of the CDR3 is TGCAGCGTTGTGCAGGGGGCAGGGATGGCTGAAGCTTTCTTT. This codes for CSVVQGAGMAEAFF.

This clonotype has ten or more counts. J is TRBJ2-5 and V is TRBV30; D gene ambiguous. This CDR3 contains 13 residues. Germline V gene lookup returns CDR1 GTSNPN and CDR2 SVGIG (reference sequence). Trimming stripped 4 bases from V and 5 bases from J, with 14 bases between. CDR3 DNA sequence: TGTGCCTGGACTCGTGGCAGTTGGGAGACCCAGTACTTC. Its protein is CAWTRGSWETQYF.

At least ten counts were recorded for this clonotype. The chain is built from TRBV10-3 and TRBJ1-4, with 9 bases fitting TRBD1. This CDR3 region has 16 residues. Germline CDR1 ENHRY, CDR2 SYGVKD. V shed 2 bases and J 3 bases; nucleotides not matched to a gene: 4. CDR3 sequence: CAISETGGAANEKLFF. CDR3 nucleotide sequence: TGTGCCATCAGTGAGACAGGGGGCGCGGCTAATGAAAAACTGTTTTTT.

The V call is TRBV7-9, the J call TRBJ2-3; D is unresolved. Trimming removed 4 bases from V and 4 bases from J, with 9 bases in between. CDR1 is SEHNR, CDR2 FQNEAQ, per germline (reference sequence). This CDR3 has 13 residues. For the CDR3, the DNA is TGTGCCAGCAGCTCCGGACCCCCAGATACGCAGTATTTT. It specifies CASSSGPPDTQYF.

This clonotype was observed a handful of times. The chain carries TRBV7-9 and TRBJ2-3, with 10 bases matching TRBD2. Germline V gene sequence: CDR1 SEHNR, CDR2 FQNEAQ (reference sequence). There are 17 residues in the CDR3. With 0 bases clipped from V and 5 bases from J, the junction kept 8 bases outside the gene matches. In DNA, the CDR3 is TGTGCCAGCAGCTTAGCGCACACTAGCGGGATTGGAGATACGCAGTATTTT. Its translation is CASSLAHTSGIGDTQYF.

In nucleotides, the CDR3 is TGTGCCTGGGGGAGCGGATCCTACGAGCAGTACTTC. It encodes CAWGSGSYEQYF. V gene TRBV30 combines with J gene TRBJ2-7, with D possibly matching TRBD2 (5 bases). The germline CDR1 and CDR2 sequences are GTSNPN and SVGIG (reference sequence). V lost 5 bases, J lost 1 base, and 9 bases lay in between. The CDR3 sequence is 12 residues long.